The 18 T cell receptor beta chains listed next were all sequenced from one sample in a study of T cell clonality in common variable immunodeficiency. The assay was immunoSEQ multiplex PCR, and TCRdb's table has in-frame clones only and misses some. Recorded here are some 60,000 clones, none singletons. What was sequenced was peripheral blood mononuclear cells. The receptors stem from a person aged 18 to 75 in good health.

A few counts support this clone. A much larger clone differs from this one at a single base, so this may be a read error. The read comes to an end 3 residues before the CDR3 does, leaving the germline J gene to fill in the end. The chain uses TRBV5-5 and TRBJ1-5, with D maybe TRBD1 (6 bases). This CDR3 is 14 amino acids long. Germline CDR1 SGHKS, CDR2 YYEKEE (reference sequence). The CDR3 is CASSLWGPNLPQHF. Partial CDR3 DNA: TGTGCCAGCAGCTTGTGGGGGCCCAATCTGCCC. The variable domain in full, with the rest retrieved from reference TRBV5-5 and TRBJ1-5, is DAGVTQSPTHLIKTRGQQVTLRCSPISGHKSVSWYQQVLGQGPQFIFQYYEKEERGRGNFPDRFSARQFPNYSSELNVNALLLGDSALYLCASSLWGPNLPQHFGDGTRLSIL.

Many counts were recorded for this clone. CDR3 DNA, as far as it was read: TGCGCCAGCAGCCCCGGCTGGGGCTCTGTCACTGAA. It encodes CASSPGWGSVTE. The complete CDR3 protein is CASSPGWGSVTEAFF. This chain connects TRBV5-1 to TRBJ1-1, with a possible D match to TRBD1 (5 bases). The sequence runs out 3 residues before the end of the CDR3; the remainder is reconstructed from the germline J gene. Deletions cut 4 bases from V and 4 bases from J, with 17 bases between. The CDR3 contains 15 residues. The germline V gene encodes CDR1 SGHRS and CDR2 YFSETQ. Full variable domain (rest looked up from reference TRBV5-1 and TRBJ1-1): KAGVTQTPRYLIKTRGQQVTLSCSPISGHRSVSWYQQTPGQGLQFLFEYFSETQRNKGNFPGRFSGRQFSNSRSEMNVSTLELGDSALYLCASSPGWGSVTEAFFGQGTRLTVV.

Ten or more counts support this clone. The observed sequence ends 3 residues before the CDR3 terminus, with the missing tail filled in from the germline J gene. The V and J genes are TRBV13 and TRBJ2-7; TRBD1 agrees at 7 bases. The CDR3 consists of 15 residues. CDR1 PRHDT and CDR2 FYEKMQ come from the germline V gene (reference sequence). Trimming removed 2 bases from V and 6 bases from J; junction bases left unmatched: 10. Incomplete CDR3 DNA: TGTGCCAGCAGCTTATCGGCAGGGGGATCAGGCGAG. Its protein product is CASSLSAGGSGE. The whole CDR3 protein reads CASSLSAGGSGEQYF.

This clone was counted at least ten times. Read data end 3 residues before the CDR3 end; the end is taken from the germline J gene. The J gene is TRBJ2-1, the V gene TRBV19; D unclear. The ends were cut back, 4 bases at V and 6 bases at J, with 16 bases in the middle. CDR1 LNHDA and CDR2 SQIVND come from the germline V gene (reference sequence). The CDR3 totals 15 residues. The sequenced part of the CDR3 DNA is TGTGCCAGTAGTACCCACCTAGTTATGGCCAATGAG. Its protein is CASSTHLVMANE. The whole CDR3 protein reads CASSTHLVMANEQFF.

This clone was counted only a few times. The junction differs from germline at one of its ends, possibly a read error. CDR3 amino acids: CSSSPRRSTDTQYF. CDR3 DNA, as far as it was read: TGTTCCAGCAGCCCCCGAAGGAGCACAGATACG. The chain joins TRBV7-9 to TRBJ2-3; D gene ambiguous. The read finishes 3 residues shy of the CDR3 end, and the germline J gene is used to complete it. The CDR3 spans 14 residues. Germline V gives CDR1 SEHNR, CDR2 FQNEAQ (reference sequence). The entire variable domain, with the rest obtained from reference TRBV7-9 and TRBJ2-3, is as follows: DTGVSQNPRHKITKRGQNVTFRCDPISEHNRLYWYRQTLGQGPEFLTYFQNEAQLEKSRLLSDRFSAERPKGSFSTLEIQRTEQGDSAMYLCSSSPRRSTDTQYFGPGTRLTVL.

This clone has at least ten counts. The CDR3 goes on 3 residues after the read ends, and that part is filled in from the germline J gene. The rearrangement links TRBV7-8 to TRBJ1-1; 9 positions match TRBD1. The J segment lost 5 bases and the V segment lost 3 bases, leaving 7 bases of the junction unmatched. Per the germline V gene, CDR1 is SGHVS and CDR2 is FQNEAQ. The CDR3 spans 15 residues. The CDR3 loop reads CASSLDRGVWTEAFF. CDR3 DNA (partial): TGTGCCAGCAGCTTGGACAGGGGAGTTTGGACTGAA.

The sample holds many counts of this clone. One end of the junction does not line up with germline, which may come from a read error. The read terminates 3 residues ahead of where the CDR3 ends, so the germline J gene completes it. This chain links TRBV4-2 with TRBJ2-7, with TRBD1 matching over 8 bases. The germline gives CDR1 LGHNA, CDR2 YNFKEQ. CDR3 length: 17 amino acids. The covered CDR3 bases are TGCGCCAGCAGCTTAGTCCCGGGGCAGGGGGCAGTGGACGAG. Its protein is CASSLVPGQGAVDE. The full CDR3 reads CASSLVPGQGAVDEQYF.

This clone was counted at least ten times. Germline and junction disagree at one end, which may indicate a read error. This CDR3 is CASSQIRDSPFDTQYF. CDR3 bases read: TGCGCCAGCAGCCAAATCCGGGACTCCCCCTTCGACACG. This chain joins TRBV4-2 and TRBJ2-3; tentative D call: TRBD2 (6 bases). The read ends 3 residues early relative to the CDR3; the germline J gene fills the gap. Germline CDR1 is LGHNA and CDR2 is YNFKEQ. The CDR3 sequence is 16 residues long.

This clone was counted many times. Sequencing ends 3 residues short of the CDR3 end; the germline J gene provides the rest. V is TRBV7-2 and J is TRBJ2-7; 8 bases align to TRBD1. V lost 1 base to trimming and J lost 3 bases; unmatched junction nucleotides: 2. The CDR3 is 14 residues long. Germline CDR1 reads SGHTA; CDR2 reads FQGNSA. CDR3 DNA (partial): TGTGCCAGCAGCTTAGGGGGACAGGTCTACGAG. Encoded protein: CASSLGGQVYE. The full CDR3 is CASSLGGQVYEQYF.

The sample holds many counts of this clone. The CDR3 reads CASSVGGGGETQYF. CDR3 DNA, as far as it was read: TGTGCCAGCAGCGTCGGGGGCGGGGGTGAGACC. V gene TRBV11-3 combines with J gene TRBJ2-5, with D possibly TRBD2 on 7 matching bases. The read halts 3 residues ahead of the CDR3 end, with the missing end drawn from the germline J gene. The CDR3 covers 14 residues. V gave up 5 bases and J gave up 5 bases, with 15 bases separating them. Germline lookup yields CDR1 SGHNT and CDR2 YENEEA.

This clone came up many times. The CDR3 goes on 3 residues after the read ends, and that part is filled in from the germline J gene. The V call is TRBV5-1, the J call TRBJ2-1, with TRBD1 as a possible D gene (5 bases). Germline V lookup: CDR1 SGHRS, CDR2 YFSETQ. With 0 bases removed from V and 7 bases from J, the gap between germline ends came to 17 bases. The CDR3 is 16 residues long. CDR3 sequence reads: CASSLAFPKAGNEQFF. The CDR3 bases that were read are TGCGCCAGCAGCTTGGCGTTCCCCAAGGCAGGGAATGAG.

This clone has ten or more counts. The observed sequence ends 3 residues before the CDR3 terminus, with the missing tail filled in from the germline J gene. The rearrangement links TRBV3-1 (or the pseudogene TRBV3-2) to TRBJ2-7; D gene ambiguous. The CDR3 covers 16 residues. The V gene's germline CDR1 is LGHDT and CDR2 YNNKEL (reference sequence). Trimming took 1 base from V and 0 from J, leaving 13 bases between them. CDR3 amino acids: CASSQVSQPLSYEQYF. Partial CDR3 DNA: TGTGCCAGCAGCCAAGTGTCACAGCCACTCTCCTACGAG.

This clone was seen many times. The CDR3 bases that were read are TGTGCCAGCATGGGACTAGCGGGATACAAAGGCGCAGATACG. Translated: CASMGLAGYKGADT. The full CDR3 protein is CASMGLAGYKGADTQYF. The chain carries TRBV2 and TRBJ2-3; 13 nucleotides agree with TRBD2. The CDR3 extends 3 residues past the end of the read, so its final part is completed from the germline J gene. J was trimmed by 4 bases and V by 7 bases; bases with no gene match: 11. Germline V gene lookup returns CDR1 SNHLY and CDR2 FYNNEI. The CDR3 runs to 17 residues.

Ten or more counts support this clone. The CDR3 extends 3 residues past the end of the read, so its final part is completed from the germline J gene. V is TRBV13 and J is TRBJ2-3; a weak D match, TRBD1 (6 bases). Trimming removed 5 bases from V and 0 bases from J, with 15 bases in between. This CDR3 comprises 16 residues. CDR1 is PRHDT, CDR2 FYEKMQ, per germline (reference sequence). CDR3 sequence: CASSPIGTTSTDTQYF. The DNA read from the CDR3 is TGTGCCAGCAGCCCTATCGGGACAACTAGCACAGATACG.

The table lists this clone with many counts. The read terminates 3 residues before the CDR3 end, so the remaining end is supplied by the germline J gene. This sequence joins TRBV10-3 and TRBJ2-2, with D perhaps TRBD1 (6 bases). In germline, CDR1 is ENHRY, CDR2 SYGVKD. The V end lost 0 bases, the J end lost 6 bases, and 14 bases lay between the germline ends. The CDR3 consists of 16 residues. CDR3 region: CAISESGQGKAGELFF. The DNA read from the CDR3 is TGTGCCATCAGTGAGTCGGGGCAGGGGAAGGCCGGGGAG.

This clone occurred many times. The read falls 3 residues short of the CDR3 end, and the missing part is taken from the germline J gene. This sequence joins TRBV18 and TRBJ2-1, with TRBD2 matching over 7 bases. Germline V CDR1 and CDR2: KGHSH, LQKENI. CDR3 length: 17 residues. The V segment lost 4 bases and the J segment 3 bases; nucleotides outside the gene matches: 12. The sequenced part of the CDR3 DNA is TGTGCCAGCTCACTGCGGCCAGCGGGACTGGGCTACAATGAG. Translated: CASSLRPAGLGYNE. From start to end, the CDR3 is CASSLRPAGLGYNEQFF.

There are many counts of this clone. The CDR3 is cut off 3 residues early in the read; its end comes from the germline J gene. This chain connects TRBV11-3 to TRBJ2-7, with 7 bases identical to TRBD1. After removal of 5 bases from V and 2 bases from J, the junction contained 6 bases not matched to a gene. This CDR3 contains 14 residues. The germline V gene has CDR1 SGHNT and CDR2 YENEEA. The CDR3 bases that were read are TGTGCCAGCAGCCATAGGGACAGCCCCTACGAG. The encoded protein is CASSHRDSPYE. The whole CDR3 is CASSHRDSPYEQYF. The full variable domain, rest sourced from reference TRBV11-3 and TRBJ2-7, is EAGVVQSPRYKIIEKKQPVAFWCNPISGHNTLYWYLQNLGQGPELLIRYENEEAVDDSQLPKDRFSAERLKGVDSTLKIQPAELGDSAVYLCASSHRDSPYEQYFGPGTRLTVT.

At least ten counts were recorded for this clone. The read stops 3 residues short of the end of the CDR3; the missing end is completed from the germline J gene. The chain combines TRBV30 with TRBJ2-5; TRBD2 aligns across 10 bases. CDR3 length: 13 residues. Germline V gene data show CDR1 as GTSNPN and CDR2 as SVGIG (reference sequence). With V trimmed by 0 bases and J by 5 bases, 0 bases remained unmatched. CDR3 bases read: TGTGCCTGGAGTGTACTAGCGGGGGAGACC. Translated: CAWSVLAGET. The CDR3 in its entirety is CAWSVLAGETQYF.